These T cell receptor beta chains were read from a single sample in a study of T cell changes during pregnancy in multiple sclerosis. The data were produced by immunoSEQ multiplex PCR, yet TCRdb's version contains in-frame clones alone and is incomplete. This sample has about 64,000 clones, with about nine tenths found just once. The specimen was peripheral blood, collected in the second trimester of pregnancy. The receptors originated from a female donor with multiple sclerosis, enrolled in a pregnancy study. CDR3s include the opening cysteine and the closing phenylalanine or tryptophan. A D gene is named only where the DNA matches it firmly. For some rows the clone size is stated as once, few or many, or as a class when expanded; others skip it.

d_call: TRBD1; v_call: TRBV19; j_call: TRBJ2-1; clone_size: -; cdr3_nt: TGTGCCAGTAGTATCAGGACAGGGCCCTTAGACAATGAGCAGTTCTTC; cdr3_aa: CASSIRTGPLDNEQFF
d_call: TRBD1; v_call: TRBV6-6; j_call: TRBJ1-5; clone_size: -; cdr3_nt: TGTGCCAGCAGTCCCCGGGGGACAGGGGACCGACAGCCCCAGCATTTT; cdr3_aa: CASSPRGTGDRQPQHF
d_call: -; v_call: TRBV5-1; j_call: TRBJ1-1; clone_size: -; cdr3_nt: TGCGCCAGCAGCTTGGGGGCAACCGTGAACACTGAAGCTTTCTTT; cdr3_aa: CASSLGATVNTEAFF
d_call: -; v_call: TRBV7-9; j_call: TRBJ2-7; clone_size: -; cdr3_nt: TGTGCCAGCAGCTTAAGGGGGGGTGGGAACGAGCAGTACTTC; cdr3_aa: CASSLRGGGNEQYF
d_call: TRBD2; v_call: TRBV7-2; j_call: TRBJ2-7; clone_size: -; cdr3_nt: TGTGCCAGCAGCCCTCTAGCGGGAACTTCCTACGAGCAGTACTTC; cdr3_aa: CASSPLAGTSYEQYF
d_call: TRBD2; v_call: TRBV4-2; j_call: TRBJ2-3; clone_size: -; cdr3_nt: TGTGCCAGCAGCCCGGGACTAGCGGAACCCCTTATCACAGATACGCAGTATTTT; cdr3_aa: CASSPGLAEPLITDTQYF
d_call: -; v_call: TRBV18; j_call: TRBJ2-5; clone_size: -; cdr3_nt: TGTGCCAGCTCCGGGACTTCCCAAGAGACCCAGTACTTC; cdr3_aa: CASSGTSQETQYF
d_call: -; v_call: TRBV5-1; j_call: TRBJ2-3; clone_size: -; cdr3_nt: TGCGCCAGCAGCCCGGAGGGGGATACGCAGTATTTT; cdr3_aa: CASSPEGDTQYF
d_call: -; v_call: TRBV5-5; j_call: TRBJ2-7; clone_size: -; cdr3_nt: TGTGCCAGCAGCCAGATTGACAGCTACGAGCAGTACTTC; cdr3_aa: CASSQIDSYEQYF
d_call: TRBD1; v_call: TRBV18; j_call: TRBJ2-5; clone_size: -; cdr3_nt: TGTGCCAGCTCACCAATTCAGGGGGCGGTGGAGACCCAGTACTTC; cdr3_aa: CASSPIQGAVETQYF
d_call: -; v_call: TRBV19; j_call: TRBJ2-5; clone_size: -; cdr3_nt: TGTGCCAGTACCTCCAATCGGGGGGCTAGCCAAGAGACCCAGTACTTC; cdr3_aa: CASTSNRGASQETQYF
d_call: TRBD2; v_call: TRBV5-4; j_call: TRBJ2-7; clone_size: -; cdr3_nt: TGTGCCAGCAGCTCCGGACTAGCGGGAACCTACGAGCAGTACTTC; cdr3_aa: CASSSGLAGTYEQYF
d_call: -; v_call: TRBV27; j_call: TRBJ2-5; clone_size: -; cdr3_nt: TGTGCCAGCAGTTTAAGGAATCATGGCCCGGCTGACGGGCAAGAGACCCAGTACTTC; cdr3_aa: CASSLRNHGPADGQETQYF
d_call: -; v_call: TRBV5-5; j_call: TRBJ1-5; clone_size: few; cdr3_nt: TGTGCCAGCAGCTTGGTGTCCGTGGGCCCCCAGCATTTT; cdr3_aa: CASSLVSVGPQHF
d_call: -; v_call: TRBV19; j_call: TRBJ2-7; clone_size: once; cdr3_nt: TGTGCCAGTAGTATCTTCGACACCTCCTACGAGCAGTACTTC; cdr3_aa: CASSIFDTSYEQYF
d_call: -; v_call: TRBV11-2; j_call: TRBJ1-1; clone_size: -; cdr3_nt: TGTGCCAGCAGCTTGTCTCCGGGACAAAAGGGCACTGAAGCTTTCTTT; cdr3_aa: CASSLSPGQKGTEAFF
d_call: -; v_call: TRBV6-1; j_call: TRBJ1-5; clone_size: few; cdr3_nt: TGTGCCAGCACCCTGGAAGGGGATCAGCCCCAGCATTTT; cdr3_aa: CASTLEGDQPQHF
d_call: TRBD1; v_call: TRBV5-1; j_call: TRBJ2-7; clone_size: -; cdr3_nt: TGCGCCAGCAGCTACGGACAGGTCTCCTACGAGCAGTACTTC; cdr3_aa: CASSYGQVSYEQYF
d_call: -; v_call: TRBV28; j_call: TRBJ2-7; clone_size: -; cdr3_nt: TGTGCCAGCAGTTTAGCGGTTAGATACGAGCAGTACTTC; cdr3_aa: CASSLAVRYEQYF
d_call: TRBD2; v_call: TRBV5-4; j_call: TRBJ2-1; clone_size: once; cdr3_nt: TGTGCCAGCAGGCCGGGCGGGACTAGCGGATATAGCTCCTACAATGAGCAGTTCTTC; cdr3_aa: CASRPGGTSGYSSYNEQFF
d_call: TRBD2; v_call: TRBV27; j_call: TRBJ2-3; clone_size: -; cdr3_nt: TGTGCCACTGCGAGGACTAGCGGGAGCACAGATACGCAGTATTTT; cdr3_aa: CATARTSGSTDTQYF
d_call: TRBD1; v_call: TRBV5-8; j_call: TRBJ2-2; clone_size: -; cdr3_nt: TGTGCCAGCAGCTTGGAACAGGGGGGCACCGGGGAGCTGTTTTTT; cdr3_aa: CASSLEQGGTGELFF
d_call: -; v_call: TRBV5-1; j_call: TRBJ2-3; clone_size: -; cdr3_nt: TGCGCCAGCAGCTTGGGGCAGAGCACAGATACGCAGTATTTT; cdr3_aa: CASSLGQSTDTQYF
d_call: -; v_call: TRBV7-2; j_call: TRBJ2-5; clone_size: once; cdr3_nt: TGTGCCAGCAGCTCCGGACAGAACCAAGAGACCCAGTACTTC; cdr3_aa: CASSSGQNQETQYF
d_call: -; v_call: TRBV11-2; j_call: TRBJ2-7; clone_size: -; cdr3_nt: TGTGCCAGCAGCCCCACCGCGGGACAGTCCCGCTACGAGCAGTACTTC; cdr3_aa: CASSPTAGQSRYEQYF
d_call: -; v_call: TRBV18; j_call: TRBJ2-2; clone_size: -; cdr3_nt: TGTGCCAGCTCACCATCTCAGTACACCGGGGAGCTGTTTTTT; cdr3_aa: CASSPSQYTGELFF
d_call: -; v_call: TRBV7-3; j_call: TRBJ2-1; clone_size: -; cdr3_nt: TGTGCCAGCAGCCGTGGAGGTAGGCCCTACAATGAGCAGTTCTTC; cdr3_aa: CASSRGGRPYNEQFF
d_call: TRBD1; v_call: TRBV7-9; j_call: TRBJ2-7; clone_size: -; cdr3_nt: TGTGCCAGCAGCCGCCGGGACAGATCCTCCTACGAGCAGTACTTC; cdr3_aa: CASSRRDRSSYEQYF